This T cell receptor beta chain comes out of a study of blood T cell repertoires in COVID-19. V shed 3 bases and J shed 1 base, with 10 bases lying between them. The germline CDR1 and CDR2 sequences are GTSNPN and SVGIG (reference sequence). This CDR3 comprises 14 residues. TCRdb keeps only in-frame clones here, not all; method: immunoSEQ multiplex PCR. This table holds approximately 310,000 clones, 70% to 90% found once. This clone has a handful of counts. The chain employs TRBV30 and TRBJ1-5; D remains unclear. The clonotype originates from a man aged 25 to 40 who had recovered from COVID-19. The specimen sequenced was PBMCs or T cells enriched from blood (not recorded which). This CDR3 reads CAWSGGLSNQPQHF. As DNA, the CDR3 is TGTGCCTGGAGCGGCGGGTTGAGCAATCAGCCCCAGCATTTT. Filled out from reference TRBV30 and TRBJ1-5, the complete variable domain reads SQTIHQWPATLVQPVGSPLSLECTVEGTSNPNLYWYRQAAGRGLQLLFYSVGIGQISSEVPQNLSASRPQDRQFILSSKKLLLSDSGFYLCAWSGGLSNQPQHFGDGTRLSIL.